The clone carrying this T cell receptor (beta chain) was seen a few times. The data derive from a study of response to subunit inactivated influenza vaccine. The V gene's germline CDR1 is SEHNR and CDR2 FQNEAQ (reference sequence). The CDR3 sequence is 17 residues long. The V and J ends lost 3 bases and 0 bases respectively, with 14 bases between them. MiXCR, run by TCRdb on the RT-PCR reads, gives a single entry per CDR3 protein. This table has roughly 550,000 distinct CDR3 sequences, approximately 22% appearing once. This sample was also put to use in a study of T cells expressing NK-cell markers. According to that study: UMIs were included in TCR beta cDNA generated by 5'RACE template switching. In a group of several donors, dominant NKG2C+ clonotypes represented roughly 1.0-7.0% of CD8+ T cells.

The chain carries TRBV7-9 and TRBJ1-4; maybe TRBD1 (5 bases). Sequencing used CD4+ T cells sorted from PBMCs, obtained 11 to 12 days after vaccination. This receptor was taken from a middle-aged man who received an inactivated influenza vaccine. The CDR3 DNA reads TGTGCCAGCAGCTTCCAACCGACAGTTGCAACTAATGAAAAACTGTTTTTT. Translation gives CASSFQPTVATNEKLFF.